This T cell receptor (beta chain) emerged from a study of cytomegalovirus exposure and HLA in healthy donors (dated by TCRdb to the late 2010s). The study in broad terms: In an earlier analysis of approximately 500 of the donors, 276 Gb of sequence data and approximately 100 million unique TCR beta sequences from 150 million to 200 million T cells were reported. An earlier analysis of 500 to 650 of the donors applied high-throughput TCR beta sequencing to assess whether each TCR beta V gene segment acted as functional or pseudogenic. In addition to the first cohort of approximately 650 subjects, a separate validation cohort of 120 different subjects was used. All discovery cohort repertoires had been generated on a single sequencing platform. The T cell repertoires of under 750 subjects were profiled by immunosequencing and related to cytomegalovirus serostatus. The later analysis used no new phenotypic data to find candidate immune exposures, relying instead on TCR beta sequences and their occurrence across donors. The number of typed donors differed by locus: roughly 620-640 for A, B, C, DRB1 and DQB1; some 500 for DQA1; approximately 600 for DPA1; and some 470 for DPB1. Alongside the repertoire data, information on donor age, sex, ethnicity and CMV serostatus was compiled. A later genetic analysis used genome-wide SNP genotypes for about 55% of the 666 donors, treating that subset as a discovery cohort. An early release covering 500 to 750 HLA-typed donors comprised approximately 300 gigabases of sequencing data and 85 million or so unique TCR sequences. The study was designed to test whether signatures of past pathogen exposure could be identified by cataloging public T cell receptors. To predict cytomegalovirus infection status, the study combined high-throughput TCR immunosequencing, statistical association of individual TCRs with disease status, and machine learning. A later analysis re-examined previously published TCR beta repertoires from roughly 720 donors and added high-resolution HLA genotyping to investigate patterns of TCR occurrence. Among 300 to 500 genotyped donors of the cohort, an average of around 250,000 unique TCR beta nucleotide sequences was sequenced per donor, of which about 18% were non-productive. Class I and class II HLA loci were covered by the typing at four-digit resolution. The genetic ancestry cluster associated with self-reported Caucasian donors included 81% of the roughly 380 genotyped donors. Because of strong linkage in the cohort, four to six DR-DQ haplotypes were treated as single units for association and clustering. Broader findings and caveats from the paper: Three of the identified cytomegalovirus-associated TCR beta chains were confirmed in vitro to be specific for cytomegalovirus antigens. In a later genetic analysis, a missense DCLRE1C variant was associated with V-gene and J-gene trimming of TCR beta chains, and the association was replicated in an independent cohort. Because counts were too low, some 17 rarely observed V segments, including chromosome 9 orphons, were left out of the earlier analysis of a few hundred of the donors. A later analysis reported that several top co-occurrence clusters appeared linked to parvovirus B19, influenza, CMV and Epstein-Barr virus. A later analysis found that TCR association rates varied across HLA loci, with DRB1 alleles showing the most associated TCRs and HLA-C alleles the fewest. In this cohort, only TCR beta chains were sequenced, and detectable features were limited by the absence of alpha or paired-chain data. The classifier was reported to diagnose cytomegalovirus status with high specificity and sensitivity in both the original cohort and the validation cohort. Roughly uniform sequencing depth across donors was assumed in presence/absence analyses, although this assumption may not hold. Strong co-occurrence of HLA alleles, especially DR and DQ, made assigning TCR associations to individual alleles difficult. Linkage disequilibrium might explain the correlated functional status among segregating V segments, but an unknown experimental factor could not be excluded. Compared with the 666-donor mean, donors in an Asian-associated ancestry cluster had fewer N-insertions in productive TCRs, according to a later genetic analysis. Broadly in line with IMGT annotations, most TCR beta V segments showed up in productive rearrangements about 87% or about 30% of the time in an earlier analysis of 450 to 600 of the donors. CMV serostatus was the only immune exposure information available for the cohort. A later analysis found that most CMV-associated TCR beta chains appeared HLA-restricted, with HLA associations seemingly driven largely by CMV exposure. In a later analysis, 16,951 TCR beta sequences were associated with specific HLA alleles at a false discovery rate of 0.05. A cluster of highly shared sequence variants was judged likely to be a technical artifact of the sequencing pipeline. Most TCR sequences were observed very rarely across donors, whereas some public TCRs were present in many individuals. A total of 150 or so TCR beta chains were listed by the study as associated with cytomegalovirus. The authors suggested that the approach could potentially be extended to other disease states and immunological phenotypes. A further reported finding was that TCR beta sequences accurately predicted the HLA-A and HLA-B alleles for most subjects in the first cohort. Because the 87-base-pair reads could not distinguish some IMGT-functional V segments, including TRBV6-2 and TRBV6-3, those segments were excluded. A later analysis found that HLA-associated TCR beta chains were more clonally expanded and had lower generation probabilities than equally common non-associated chains. Because HLA typing was unavailable for some donors at each locus, only the typed subset was used in association tests.

The table lists this clone with a few counts. Its antigen is still unknown. Base qualities are not recorded, but no much larger clone differs from it by a single base. Receptors were amplified or captured by the immunoSEQ multiplex PCR assay. For the multiplex PCR, a mixture combining 60 forward primers for TCR Vbeta segments and 13 reverse primers for TCR Jbeta segments was used. The CDR3 region of rearranged TCR beta genes was amplified from genomic DNA with a multiplex PCR assay. The Illumina HiSeq System was used to sequence the amplified TCR beta libraries as 87-base-pair reads. The study's processing was this. In a later analysis, tens of millions of unique TCR beta chains were counted across the approximately 640 repertoires, and about 10 million of these chains were shared by at least two donors. Raw reads were error-corrected and collapsed into unique sequences by a nearest-neighbor algorithm in which closely related sequences were merged to remove PCR and sequencing errors. Alignment of CDR3 sequences to IMGT reference sequences was used to assign V, D and J gene segments. For a sequence to be retained, a match of at least six nucleotides to both a V gene segment and a J gene segment was required. Rearrangements were classified as productive when the CDR3 lacked stop codons and remained in frame with V and J, and all other rearrangements were classified as non-productive. CDR3 was defined according to IMGT convention as the region running from the second conserved V-encoded cysteine to the conserved J-encoded phenylalanine. The earlier analysis of 587 of the donors excluded sequences that lacked an unambiguous match to a single V gene segment. An earlier analysis of 500 to 600 of the donors classified V segments as functional when productive rearrangements were above 56.7% and as segregating when the standard deviation between donors was above 5%. A statistical classification framework was developed to diagnose cytomegalovirus status using the catalog of TCR beta chain sequences. In a later analysis, V and J genes were assigned by comparing TCR nucleotide sequences against IMGT/GENE-DB human TR gene sequences. The TCRdist pipeline was used in a later analysis to assign CDR3 sequences and most-parsimonious VDJ recombination scenarios. In a later analysis, each TCR beta chain was defined by its CDR3 amino acid sequence together with its V-gene family, and reads lacking a unique V-gene family were excluded. To address suspected cross-contamination and a sequencing artifact, a later analysis removed over 500 highly shared, low-generation-probability nucleotide sequences. A later analysis calculated a clonal expansion index for each public chain from normalized within-repertoire ranks of inferred template counts. Generation probabilities in a later analysis came from a VDJ recombination model fitted to out-of-frame rearrangements, and those results were checked against IGoR. In a later analysis, hypergeometric tests were used to score TCR-TCR, TCR-HLA and TCR-CMV co-occurrence, with a repertoire-size bias correction applied to TCR pairs. To estimate false discovery rates, a later analysis permuted the HLA or CMV assignments 20 times. In a later analysis, co-occurring TCRs were grouped with DBSCAN, and TCRdist sequence similarity was added when clustering was performed within HLA-allele-positive subsets. For co-occurrence clustering, repertoires with fewer than 30,000 or more than 120,000 public chains were excluded, along with several repertoires with anomalous nucleotide sharing. This is the immuneACCESS table as TCRdb keeps it, with only in-frame sequences that have V and J called. A part of the clones is gone; compared with another copy, unresolved V genes explain less than half, and the rest is unexplained. The V and J calls and the clone size are those of that table, but D and trimming were determined from the DNA. The sample table records about 140,000 clones; about four fifths of these occur just once. Together, the top ten hold around 5% of the sample.

CDR1 LGHNA and CDR2 YNFKEQ are derived from the germline V gene. Compared with germline, V lacks 0 bases and J lacks 5 bases; bases without a gene match: 5. The CDR3 covers 15 residues, taking in both the cysteine and the phenylalanine. Here the CDR3 DNA is all that survives: 45 bases in frame from base 1. The cohort consisted of 650 to 850 healthy bone marrow donors. At the time of sampling, all cohort members were nominally healthy, though unrecorded immune exposures were likely present. CMV serostatus was positive for about 300 and negative for about 55% of the roughly 670 cohort members, and was not recorded for this donor. Each donor provided a peripheral blood sample, and peripheral blood mononuclear cells were used for TCR beta sequencing. Genomic DNA extraction from the blood cell samples was performed with the Qiagen DNeasy Blood Extraction Kit.

The sequence came from a man in his thirties or forties in good health. Sequenced sample: PBMCs. This chain joins TRBV4-2 to TRBJ2-5, with 8 bases matching TRBD2. For the CDR3, the sequence is CASSQEREAPETQYF. The DNA is as follows: TGTGCCAGCAGCCAAGAGCGGGAGGCCCCGGAGACCCAGTACTTC.